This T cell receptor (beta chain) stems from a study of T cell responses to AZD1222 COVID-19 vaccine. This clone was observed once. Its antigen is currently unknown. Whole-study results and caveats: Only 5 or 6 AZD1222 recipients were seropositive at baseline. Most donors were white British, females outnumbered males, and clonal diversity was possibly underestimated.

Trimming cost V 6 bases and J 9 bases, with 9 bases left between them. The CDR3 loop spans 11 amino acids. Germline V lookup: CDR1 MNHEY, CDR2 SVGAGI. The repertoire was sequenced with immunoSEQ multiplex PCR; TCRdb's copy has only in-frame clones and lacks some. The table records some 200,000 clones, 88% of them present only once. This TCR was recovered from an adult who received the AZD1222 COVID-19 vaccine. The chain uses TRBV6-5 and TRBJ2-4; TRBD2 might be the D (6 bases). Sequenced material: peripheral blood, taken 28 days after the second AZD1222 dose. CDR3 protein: CASSTGGIQYF. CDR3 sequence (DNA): TGTGCCAGCAGCACCGGGGGCATTCAGTACTTC.